The 30 T cell receptor beta chains listed next were all sequenced from one sample in a study of T cells in Graves' hyperthyroidism and ophthalmopathy. Researchers amplified the TCR beta CDR3 regions from RNA transcripts. The HTBI set primed first-round TCR CDR3 RT-PCR. TCRdb reanalysed the multiplex PCR reads using MiXCR and keeps one entry per CDR3 protein. The sample contains 600,000 or so distinct CDR3 sequences, about 14% of which appear only once. Sequencing was carried out using blood. These receptors all come from a woman between 45 and 60 years old with Graves' ophthalmopathy.

This clonotype was recorded a few times. This chain joins TRBV4-1 and TRBJ2-6, with D unresolved. V lost 3 bases and J 0 bases, leaving 15 bases between the germline ends. Per germline, CDR1 MGHRA and CDR2 YSYEKL. There are 18 residues in the CDR3. As DNA, the CDR3 is TGCGCCAGCAGCCAGGACCGGGTCCGTCTCTCTGGGGCCAACGTCCTGACTTTC. Its protein is CASSQDRVRLSGANVLTF.

This clonotype was picked up many times. The chain is built from TRBV7-9 and TRBJ2-1; 9 bases agree with TRBD2. This CDR3 spans 15 amino acids. V shed 7 bases, J shed 9 bases, and the junction held 13 bases outside the gene matches. Germline lookup yields CDR1 SEHNR and CDR2 FQNEAQ (reference sequence). The CDR3 DNA follows: TGTGCCAGCACCTTGCAAGCGGGAGGTTCCGTTGAGCAGTTCTTC. Its protein is CASTLQAGGSVEQFF.

In this sample, this clonotype turned up a few times. J is TRBJ2-7 and V is TRBV20-1; the match to TRBD1 covers 7 bases. The CDR3 is made up of 14 amino acids. Germline V gene lookup returns CDR1 DFQATT and CDR2 SNEGSKA (reference sequence). After removal of 6 bases from V and 4 bases from J, the junction contained 12 bases not matched to a gene. CDR3: CSANPGQLPYEQYF. In nucleotides, the CDR3 is TGCAGTGCCAACCCGGGACAGCTTCCATACGAGCAGTACTTC.

This clonotype turned up a few times. The chain carries TRBV28 and TRBJ2-2; D is tentatively TRBD1 or TRBD2 (6 bases each). The CDR3 is made up of 15 amino acids. V was pared by 6 bases and J by 0 bases, with 11 bases between. Germline lookup yields CDR1 MDHEN and CDR2 SYDVKM. The CDR3 protein is CASRGGRANTGELFF. As DNA, the CDR3 is TGTGCCAGCAGGGGGGGCAGGGCGAACACCGGGGAGCTGTTTTTT.

The rearrangement links TRBV20-1 to TRBJ2-2; 11 positions agree with TRBD2. The CDR3 covers 16 residues. Germline V gene sequence: CDR1 DFQATT, CDR2 SNEGSKA (reference sequence). The V and J ends lost 6 bases and 1 base, in that order; junction bases with no gene match: 7. The DNA for the CDR3 is TGCAGTGCCGCCGTTCTAGCGGGAGGGAACACCGGGGAGCTGTTTTTT. It is translated as CSAAVLAGGNTGELFF.

Of note for this clonotype: The junction departs from germline at one end; a sequencing error may be responsible. The chain uses TRBV7-9 and TRBJ2-6; TRBD2 might be the D (5 bases). The germline V gene has CDR1 SEHNR and CDR2 FQNEAQ (reference sequence). This CDR3 is 21 amino acids long. CDR3 nucleotides: TGTGCCGGCAGCACACTAGAAATTAGGCGGAGCGGTACCTCTGGGGCCAACGTCCTGACTTTC. Translating gives CAGSTLEIRRSGTSGANVLTF.

The rearrangement uses TRBV19 and TRBJ2-7; 8 bases align to TRBD1. Germline values: CDR1 LNHDA, CDR2 SQIVND (reference sequence). V shed 0 bases, J shed 2 bases, and the junction held 12 bases outside the gene matches. The CDR3 sequence is 18 residues long. The CDR3 nucleotides are TGTGCCAGTAGTATAGATCTATTGGACAGGGATTCTCCCTACGAGCAGTACTTC. Protein: CASSIDLLDRDSPYEQYF.

This clonotype was observed at least ten times. V gene TRBV12-3 or TRBV12-4 combines with J gene TRBJ2-2, with D perhaps matching TRBD1 or TRBD2 (6 bases each). This CDR3 contains 14 residues. V lost 7 bases and J lost 7, with 16 bases in between. DNA for the CDR3: TGTGCCAGCAAGAGTAGGGGGGCGCACGGGGAGCTGTTTTTT. This sequence encodes CASKSRGAHGELFF.

The CDR3: CASSKVSRGTNEKLFF. The CDR3 DNA reads TGCGCCAGCTCCAAAGTCTCGCGCGGGACTAATGAAAAACTGTTTTTT. The chain carries TRBV4-3 and TRBJ1-4; D call uncertain. The CDR3 is made up of 16 amino acids. Per germline, CDR1 LGHNA and CDR2 YSLEER. Trimming left V 8 bases short and J 2 bases short, with 18 bases between.

This clonotype was seen repeatedly, ten times or more. V and J are TRBV7-2 and TRBJ2-5; tentatively, D is TRBD2 (6 bases). CDR3 length: 13 amino acids. Per germline, CDR1 SGHTA and CDR2 FQGNSA. With 3 bases removed from V and 5 bases from J, the gap between germline ends came to 10 bases. The CDR3 loop is CASSFAGGETQYF. The CDR3 DNA sequence: TGTGCCAGCAGCTTTGCCGGGGGTGAGACCCAGTACTTC. Full variable domain (outside the CDR3, taken from reference TRBV7-2 and TRBJ2-5): GAGVSQSPSNKVTEKGKDVELRCDPISGHTALYWYRQSLGQGLEFLIYFQGNSAPDKSGLPSDRFSAERTGGSVSTLTIQRTQQEDSAVYLCASSFAGGETQYFGPGTRLLVL.

At least ten counts were recorded for this clonotype. This rearrangement joins TRBV6-2 or TRBV6-3 to TRBJ2-2; 9 nucleotides align to TRBD1. The germline V gene has CDR1 MNHEY and CDR2 SVGEGT. There are 18 residues in the CDR3. V lost 8 bases and J lost 3; bases outside the gene matches: 16. The CDR3 DNA reads TGTGCCAGCGGTAGGGGGACAGGGCGCTTTAAGGACACCGGGGAGCTGTTTTTT. Its protein product is CASGRGTGRFKDTGELFF.

This clonotype was seen a handful of times. A much larger clone lies a single base off, so this may be a read error. This sequence joins TRBV12-3 or TRBV12-4 and TRBJ1-5; no clear D. Trimming shortened V by 7 bases and J by 5 bases, and 15 bases separated the two germline ends. The CDR3 extends over 14 amino acids. The CDR3 loop is CASTLGSGDQPQHF. In DNA form, the CDR3 reads TGTGCCAGCACTCTGGGGAGTGGCGATCAGCCCCAGCATTTT.

The gene calls are TRBV28 and TRBJ2-3; 12 bases fit TRBD2. J lost 8 bases, V lost 6 bases, and 6 bases had no gene match. The CDR3 covers 14 residues. Germline-derived CDR1 and CDR2 are MDHEN and SYDVKM. The CDR3 region is CASRETSGGFTQYF. Here the CDR3 DNA reads TGTGCCAGCAGGGAGACTAGCGGGGGATTTACGCAGTATTTT.

The table lists this clonotype with many counts. The chain couples TRBV18 to TRBJ1-4; D is uncertain. CDR3 length: 14 amino acids. Germline V CDR1 and CDR2: KGHSH, LQKENI. Trimming shortened V by 8 bases and J by 0 bases, and 10 bases separated the two germline ends. As DNA, the CDR3 is TGTGCCAGCCGACCGAGTGCAACTAATGAAAAACTGTTTTTT. It is translated as CASRPSATNEKLFF.

In its sample, this clonotype was seen many times. The chain recombines TRBV5-1 with TRBJ2-2; the match to TRBD2 covers 10 bases. The V and J ends lost 0 bases and 0 bases, in that order; junction bases with no gene match: 5. CDR3 length: 18 amino acids. Germline V gene lookup returns CDR1 SGHRS and CDR2 YFSETQ. The CDR3 sequence: CASSLELAGDPNTGELFF. The CDR3 nucleotides read TGCGCCAGCAGCTTGGAGCTAGCGGGAGACCCGAACACCGGGGAGCTGTTTTTT.

This clonotype was counted at least ten times. The rearrangement joins TRBV2 to TRBJ2-5, with D hard to call. V was clipped by 6 bases and J by 5 bases, with 13 bases between them. The CDR3 consists of 13 residues. Germline CDR1 is SNHLY and CDR2 is FYNNEI. CDR3 sequence: CASRAPSQETQYF. The CDR3 nucleotides read TGTGCCAGCAGAGCGCCATCCCAGGAGACCCAGTACTTC. Complete variable domain (other parts from reference TRBV2 and TRBJ2-5): EPEVTQTPSHQVTQMGQEVILRCVPISNHLYFYWYRQILGQKVEFLVSFYNNEISEKSEIFDDQFSVERPDGSNFTLKIRSTKLEDSAMYFCASRAPSQETQYFGPGTRLLVL.

The CDR3 nucleotides read TGTGCCAGCTCACCACCCTGGCTGGCTAGCGGGAGAGGCGAGCAGTACTTC. It is translated as CASSPPWLASGRGEQYF. The genes are TRBV18 and TRBJ2-7, with 10 bases matching TRBD2. CDR3 length: 17 amino acids. With 0 bases clipped from V and 6 bases from J, the junction kept 11 bases outside the gene matches. Germline CDR1 KGHSH, CDR2 LQKENI.

This clonotype was observed many times. The chain combines TRBV5-1 with TRBJ2-7; D is unresolved. CDR3 length: 13 residues. CDR1 and CDR2 from the germline V gene are SGHRS and YFSETQ. With 3 bases removed from V and 4 bases from J, the gap between germline ends came to 11 bases. CDR3 sequence reads: CASSYSPLYEQYF. The CDR3 nucleotides are TGCGCCAGCAGCTACAGCCCCCTTTACGAGCAGTACTTC.

This clonotype came up many times. The chain couples TRBV6-2 or TRBV6-3 to TRBJ1-5; 8 nucleotides line up with TRBD1. Germline CDR1 MNHEY, CDR2 SVGEGT. CDR3 length: 16 residues. With V trimmed by 2 bases and J by 6 bases, 9 bases remained unmatched. The CDR3 region is CASSYNGQGAVQPQHF. CDR3 coding DNA: TGTGCCAGCAGTTACAACGGCCAGGGGGCAGTTCAGCCCCAGCATTTT.

This clonotype was found a few times. The CDR3 loop is CASSEGQDQETQYF. The CDR3 DNA reads as TGTGCCAGCAGTGAGGGACAGGACCAAGAGACCCAGTACTTC. This chain joins TRBV9 and TRBJ2-5; TRBD1 matches at 8 bases. The germline V gene encodes CDR1 SGDLS and CDR2 YYNGEE. Trimming removed 5 bases from V and 0 bases from J; junction bases left unmatched: 3. This CDR3 is 14 amino acids long.

There are many counts of this clonotype. The J gene is TRBJ1-1, the V gene TRBV15, with D hard to call. Looked up from germline, CDR1 is LNHNV and CDR2 is YYDKDF (reference sequence). V lost 4 bases and J 3 bases, leaving 9 bases between the germline ends. This CDR3 spans 13 amino acids. CDR3 sequence reads: CATSKTQYTEAFF. CDR3 coding DNA: TGTGCCACCAGCAAAACACAGTACACTGAAGCTTTCTTT.

This clonotype was detected many times. The gene calls are TRBV28 and TRBJ1-1, with TRBD1 as a possible D gene (6 bases). Germline assignment: CDR1 MDHEN and CDR2 SYDVKM. Trimming took 7 bases from V and 4 from J, leaving 16 bases between them. The CDR3 has 14 residues. CDR3 residues: CASTPDSSSTEAFF. The CDR3 bases are TGTGCCAGCACCCCGGACAGTAGTAGCACTGAAGCTTTCTTT.

CDR3 residues: CATSKGGGSREQYF. In DNA form, the CDR3 reads TGTGCCACCAGCAAGGGCGGGGGGTCGAGAGAGCAGTACTTC. The V and J genes are TRBV15 and TRBJ2-7; TRBD2 agrees at 8 bases. This CDR3 has 14 amino acids. Trimming cost V 4 bases and J 7 bases; bases outside gene matches: 9. CDR1 is LNHNV, CDR2 YYDKDF, per germline (reference sequence). Based on the CDR3 plus reference TRBV15 and TRBJ2-7, the full variable domain is DAMVIQNPRYQVTQFGKPVTLSCSQTLNHNVMYWYQQKSSQAPKLLFHYYDKDFNNEADTPDNFQSRRPNTSFCFLDIRSPGLGDTAMYLCATSKGGGSREQYFGPGTRLTVT.

This clonotype was detected a few times. V gene TRBV20-1 combines with J gene TRBJ2-2; 10 bases line up with TRBD2. The V gene's germline CDR1 is DFQATT and CDR2 SNEGSKA (reference sequence). The CDR3 consists of 16 residues. With 0 bases clipped from V and 3 bases from J, the junction kept 4 bases outside the gene matches. CDR3 coding DNA: TGCAGTGCTAGAGATGGGGGGACTAGCGACACCGGGGAGCTGTTTTTT. Its translation is CSARDGGTSDTGELFF.

This clonotype was counted many times. The chain links TRBV11-3 to TRBJ1-1; possible D gene TRBD1, 6 bases. The CDR3 consists of 13 residues. CDR1 SGHNT and CDR2 YENEEA come from the germline V gene. V lost 4 bases, J lost 4 bases, and 10 bases lay in between. CDR3 nucleotide sequence: TGTGCCAGCAGCTGGACAGCGCTCACTGAAGCTTTCTTT. This translates into CASSWTALTEAFF.

This clonotype was recorded at least ten times. The chain links TRBV4-1 to TRBJ2-5; tentatively, D is TRBD1 (5 bases). The V gene's germline CDR1 is MGHRA and CDR2 YSYEKL. The V and J ends lost 4 bases and 1 base respectively, with 13 bases between them. The CDR3 consists of 15 residues. CDR3 residues: CASSPGRARQETQYF. The CDR3 coding sequence is TGCGCCAGCAGCCCTGGCAGGGCCCGCCAAGAGACCCAGTACTTC.

The gene calls are TRBV7-9 and TRBJ2-5; D may be TRBD2 (6 bases). The V gene's germline CDR1 is SEHNR and CDR2 FQNEAQ (reference sequence). Trimming left V 3 bases short and J 7 bases short, with 18 bases between. The CDR3 has 15 residues. The CDR3 nucleotides are TGTGCCAGCAGCTTCGGACTAACCCCCCAGATGACCCAGTACTTC. Translation: CASSFGLTPQMTQYF.

This clonotype appeared many times. The chain recombines TRBV20-1 with TRBJ2-5; 8 bases line up with TRBD2. This CDR3 is 15 amino acids long. V shed 6 bases, J shed 3 bases, and the junction held 12 bases outside the gene matches. Germline V gives CDR1 DFQATT, CDR2 SNEGSKA (reference sequence). CDR3 region: CSARTSLRVKETQYF. CDR3 coding DNA: TGCAGTGCGCGGACTAGCTTGAGGGTGAAAGAGACCCAGTACTTC.

This clonotype was seen more than once but under ten times. The chain carries TRBV4-3 and TRBJ2-3, with 13 bases lining up with TRBD2. This CDR3 contains 17 residues. V was pared by 3 bases and J by 2 bases, with 5 bases of the junction left unmatched. Germline-derived CDR1 and CDR2 are LGHNA and YSLEER. CDR3 amino acids: CASSQGTSGIDTDTQYF. Written as DNA, the CDR3 is TGCGCCAGCAGCCAGGGGACTAGCGGGATAGACACAGATACGCAGTATTTT.

The chain combines TRBV4-1 with TRBJ2-1, with unresolved D. Trimming stripped 1 base from V and 6 bases from J, with 4 bases between. CDR3 length: 12 amino acids. Germline loops: CDR1 MGHRA, CDR2 YSYEKL. The CDR3 DNA sequence: TGCGCCAGCAGCCAAGTTCTCAATGAGCAGTTCTTC. Its translation is CASSQVLNEQFF.